The clone carrying this T cell receptor beta chain occurred a few times. CDR1 is LNHDA, CDR2 SQIVND, per germline (reference sequence). The CDR3 extends over 18 amino acids. V shed 7 bases and J 6 bases; nucleotides not matched to a gene: 19. This entry is derived from a study of blood T cell repertoires in COVID-19. Turning to the study itself: PBMCs, B-cell-depleted T cells, or T cells were the source of the cDNA or gDNA that made up the material.

In the authors' methods: Estimation of nucleated cell counts relied on the amplification of reference gene primers. The method was immunoSEQ multiplex PCR; TCRdb's version includes in-frame clones alone and lacks a portion of them. The V and J calls and clone size come from that table; D and trimming were worked out from the DNA. This table holds around 100,000 clones, 85% to 90% found once. The TCR sequence derives from a human donor in a cohort sampled during active COVID-19. This chain uses TRBV19 with TRBJ1-2; 11 bases fit TRBD1. The sample taken for sequencing was peripheral blood. The CDR3 sequence: CASTHHPRTGGGGDGYTF. The CDR3 DNA reads TGTGCCAGTACCCACCACCCCCGGACAGGGGGCGGAGGGGATGGCTACACCTTC. Together with reference TRBV19 and TRBJ1-2, the CDR3 gives the full variable domain: DGGITQSPKYLFRKEGQNVTLSCEQNLNHDAMYWYRQDPGQGLRLIYYSQIVNDFQKGDIAEGYSVSREKKESFPLTVTSAQKNPTAFYLCASTHHPRTGGGGDGYTFGSGTRLTVV.